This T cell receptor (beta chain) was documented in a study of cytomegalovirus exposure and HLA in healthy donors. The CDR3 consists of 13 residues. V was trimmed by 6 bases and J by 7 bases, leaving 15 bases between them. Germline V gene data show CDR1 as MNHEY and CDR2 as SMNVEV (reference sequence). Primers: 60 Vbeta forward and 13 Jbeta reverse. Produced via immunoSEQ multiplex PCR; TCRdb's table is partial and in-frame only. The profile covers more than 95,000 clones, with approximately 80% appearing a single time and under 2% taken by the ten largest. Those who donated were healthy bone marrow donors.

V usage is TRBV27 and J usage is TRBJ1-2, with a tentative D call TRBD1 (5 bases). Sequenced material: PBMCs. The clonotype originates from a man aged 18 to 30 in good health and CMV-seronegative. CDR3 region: CASRLGGVGGYTF. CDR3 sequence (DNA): TGTGCCAGCAGGTTGGGGGGGGTCGGTGGCTACACCTTC.